The 10 T cell receptor beta chains below come from one sample, sequenced in a study of T-cell reconstitution after alpha-beta-depleted transplantation in children. Construction of the TCRbeta library involved unique molecular identifiers. Using its own MiXCR run on the PCR reads, TCRdb lists one record per CDR3 protein. The table has 600,000 or so distinct CDR3 sequences, under 25% seen once. Sequenced material: PBMCs, mostly from graft donor cells, taken 360 days after TCRalphabeta/CD19-depleted stem cell transplant. The receptors were sampled from a boy in the first two years of life who had a stem cell transplant for acute myeloid leukemia, so the T cells may come from the graft donor.

In this sample, this clonotype turned up many times. The J gene is TRBJ2-1, the V gene TRBV24-1, with 9 bases aligning to TRBD1. Germline V gene sequence: CDR1 KGHDR, CDR2 SFDVKD. This CDR3 is 15 amino acids long. Trimming at V came to 4 bases and at J to 5 bases, leaving 5 bases not matched to a gene. The CDR3 DNA reads TGTGCCACCAGTGACCGGGGGGACAGGGACAATGAGCAGTTCTTC. This gives the protein CATSDRGDRDNEQFF.

In DNA form, the CDR3 reads TGCGCCAGCAGCCCCGATGGACAGGGAAGATACAGTACAGATACGCAGTATTTT. Residues: CASSPDGQGRYSTDTQYF. The rearrangement joins TRBV5-1 to TRBJ2-3; 8 bases match TRBD1. The CDR3 sequence is 18 residues long. CDR1 is SGHRS, CDR2 YFSETQ, per germline. J was trimmed by 3 bases and V by 4 bases; bases with no gene match: 16.

This clonotype was counted at least ten times. The chain has TRBV28 and TRBJ2-5; 14 nucleotides agree with TRBD2. The CDR3 covers 16 residues. The ends lost 5 bases at V and 3 bases at J; junction bases unmatched: 5. CDR1 and CDR2 (germline): MDHEN, SYDVKM. The CDR3 reads CASSLGLAGAKETQYF. DNA of the CDR3: TGTGCCAGCAGTCTGGGACTAGCGGGGGCCAAAGAGACCCAGTACTTC. The full variable domain, rest sourced from reference TRBV28 and TRBJ2-5, is DVKVTQSSRYLVKRTGEKVFLECVQDMDHENMFWYRQDPGLGLRLIYFSYDVKMKEKGDIPEGYSVSREKKERFSLILESASTNQTSMYLCASSLGLAGAKETQYFGPGTRLLVL.

This clonotype was picked up a small number of times. The V call is TRBV7-2, the J call TRBJ1-6; D unresolved. The CDR3 sequence is 15 residues long. CDR1 is SGHTA and CDR2 is FQGNSA in the germline V gene. The germline V and J ends were trimmed by 7 bases and 5 bases, with 15 bases remaining between them. The CDR3 loop reads CASTLTTQNNSPLHF. For the CDR3, the DNA is TGTGCCAGCACCCTTACCACTCAGAATAATTCACCCCTCCACTTT.

This clonotype was counted a few times. This rearrangement joins TRBV7-2 to TRBJ2-7, with a possible D match to TRBD1 (6 bases). The CDR3 sequence is 14 residues long. Per the germline V gene, CDR1 is SGHTA and CDR2 is FQGNSA. Trimming stripped 5 bases from V and 3 bases from J, with 14 bases between. CDR3 sequence: CASSLGQSHYEQYF. The CDR3, as DNA: TGTGCCAGCAGCCTCGGACAGAGCCACTACGAGCAGTACTTC.

The genes are TRBV10-3 and TRBJ1-1, with D possibly TRBD1 on 6 matching bases. This CDR3 contains 15 residues. Deletions cut 3 bases from V and 3 bases from J, with 14 bases between. Germline V gene lookup returns CDR1 ENHRY and CDR2 SYGVKD. CDR3 coding DNA: TGTGCCATCAGTGACGAAGAGGGGGGGGACACTGAAGCTTTCTTT. As protein: CAISDEEGGDTEAFF.

The sample holds many counts of this clonotype. The chain links TRBV24-1 to TRBJ2-7; 7 nucleotides line up with TRBD1. Germline CDR1 is KGHDR and CDR2 is SFDVKD. Trimming removed 9 bases from V and 3 bases from J; junction bases left unmatched: 7. This CDR3 has 13 amino acids. Here the CDR3 DNA reads TGTGCCACCTCCTTGACAGGGCGCTACGAGCAGTACTTC. Encoded protein: CATSLTGRYEQYF.

There are many counts of this clonotype. The V gene is TRBV7-9, the J gene TRBJ2-1; TRBD2 matches 9 bases. The CDR3 contains 15 residues. Germline V CDR1 and CDR2: SEHNR, FQNEAQ (reference sequence). The junction had 4 bases not matched to a gene; V was cut back by 3 bases and J by 4 bases. CDR3 DNA sequence: TGTGCCAGCAGCTTTCTAGCGGGGACTTACAATGAGCAGTTCTTC. Translated: CASSFLAGTYNEQFF.

The V call is TRBV7-9, the J call TRBJ2-7, with D perhaps matching TRBD2 (5 bases). Germline lookup yields CDR1 SEHNR and CDR2 FQNEAQ (reference sequence). Trimming removed 6 bases from V and 5 bases from J, with 11 bases in between. The CDR3 extends over 12 amino acids. In DNA form, the CDR3 reads TGTGCCAGCAGTCGAGGGAGCAACGAGCAGTACTTC. Its translation is CASSRGSNEQYF.

V and J are TRBV7-2 and TRBJ2-1, with a possible D match to TRBD2 (6 bases). The V end lost 3 bases, the J end lost 10 bases, and 16 bases lay between the germline ends. This CDR3 is built from 14 residues. Looked up from germline, CDR1 is SGHTA and CDR2 is FQGNSA. The chain's CDR3 is CASSLTSSRKEQFF. The CDR3 DNA sequence: TGTGCCAGCAGCTTGACTAGTTCCCGAAAAGAGCAGTTCTTC.